This TCR beta chain emerged from a study of T cells in women clearing cervical HPV infection. About the research overall: Controls' single incident HPV16 infection cleared within 12 months without precancer.

Study-level points and caveats: It is unknown whether associations predate infection; no effector/memory or HPV-specific sorting. TRBV6-7 abundance was lower in cases than controls (around 0.1% versus 0.15%).

The CDR3 loop spans 17 amino acids. V was clipped by 5 bases and J by 2 bases, with 21 bases between them. Looked up from germline, CDR1 is SGHVS and CDR2 is FNYEAQ. With respect to this clone: Its target is not known. The read ends 3 residues before the CDR3 terminus; that terminus is restored from the germline J gene.

Genomic DNA, averaging roughly 1,200 ng per sample, yielded TCR beta CDR3 via immunoSEQ. Profiled with immunoSEQ multiplex PCR; TCRdb holds only in-frame clones, not every one. The listing records about 48,000 clones. Sequencing input: blood buffy coat. The source is a woman aged 18 to 75 with a cervical HPV16 infection that either progressed to CIN3+ or cleared (not recorded which). The genes are TRBV7-6 and TRBJ2-5, with a tentative D call TRBD2 (7 bases). The covered CDR3 bases are TGTGCCAGCAGCCTAGAAGGGGGGGGGATTCTTCAAGAGACC. Encoded protein: CASSLEGGGILQET. The whole CDR3 protein reads CASSLEGGGILQETQYF.